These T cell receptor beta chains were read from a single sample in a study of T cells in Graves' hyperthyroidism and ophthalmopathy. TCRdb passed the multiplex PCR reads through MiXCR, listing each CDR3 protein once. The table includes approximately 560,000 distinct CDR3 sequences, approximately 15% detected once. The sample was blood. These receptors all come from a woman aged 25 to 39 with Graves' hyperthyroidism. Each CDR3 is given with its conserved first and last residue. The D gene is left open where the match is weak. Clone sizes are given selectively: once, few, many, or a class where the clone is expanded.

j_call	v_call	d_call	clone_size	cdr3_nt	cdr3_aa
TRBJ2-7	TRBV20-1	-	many	TGCAGTGCTAGCTATAGGGGCTACGAGCAGTACTTC	CSASYRGYEQYF
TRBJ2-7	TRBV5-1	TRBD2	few	TGCGCCAGCAGCGTGGGACTAGCGCCCGACCTTACCTACGAGCAGTACTTC	CASSVGLAPDLTYEQYF
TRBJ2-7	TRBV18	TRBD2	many	TGTGCCAGCTCACCTGCAGCGGGAGGGCCAGTCCACGAGCAGTACTTC	CASSPAAGGPVHEQYF
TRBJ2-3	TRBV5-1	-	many	TGCGCCAGCAGCTTACAACAGGGATCAACAGATACGCAGTATTTT	CASSLQQGSTDTQYF
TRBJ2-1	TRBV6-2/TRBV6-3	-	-	TGTGCCAGCAGTTACTCTAACGCCAACGTACTCTTC	CASSYSNANVLF
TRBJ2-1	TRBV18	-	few	TGTGCCAGCTCACCCGACCCCGACAATGAGCAGTTCTTC	CASSPDPDNEQFF
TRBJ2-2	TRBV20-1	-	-	TGCAGTGCTAGGGACCACCCGAGCACCGGGGAGCTGTTTTTT	CSARDHPSTGELFF
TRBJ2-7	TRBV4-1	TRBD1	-	TGCGCCAGCAGCCCCCAGACAGGGAAGTACGAGCAGTACTTC	CASSPQTGKYEQYF
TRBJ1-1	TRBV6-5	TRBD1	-	TGTGCCAGCAGTTTCGCCACAGGGGGATACACTGAAGCTTTCTTT	CASSFATGGYTEAFF
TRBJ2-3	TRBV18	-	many	TGTGCCAGCTCACCTCAGATGGGACGGACAGATACGCAGTATTTT	CASSPQMGRTDTQYF